What follows are 26 T cell receptor beta chains derived from one specimen sequenced in a study of T cell changes during pregnancy in multiple sclerosis. The method was immunoSEQ multiplex PCR; TCRdb's version includes in-frame clones alone and lacks a portion of them. This table holds just under 70,000 clones, about 90% found once. The sample in question was peripheral blood, obtained in the second trimester of pregnancy. Source of these receptors: a female donor with multiple sclerosis, enrolled in a pregnancy study.

This clone was recorded once. V and J are TRBV19 and TRBJ1-3, with D possibly being TRBD1 (6 bases). The germline CDR1 and CDR2 sequences are LNHDA and SQIVND (reference sequence). V dropped 7 bases and J dropped 0 bases, with 19 bases sitting between them. The CDR3 has 17 residues. The CDR3 DNA is TGTGCCAGTACCCACGACCGAGGACAGCACTCTGGAAACACCATATATTTT. Residues: CASTHDRGQHSGNTIYF.

The chain uses TRBV10-1 and TRBJ2-3; D might be TRBD2 (6 bases). Trimming pared 3 bases from V and 0 bases from J, leaving 25 bases between. The germline V gene encodes CDR1 WNHNN and CDR2 SYGVQD (reference sequence). The CDR3 length is 20 residues. The CDR3 DNA follows: TGCGCCAGCAGTGAAACCGGGACTCTCCCCACCACTTCTAGCACAGATACGCAGTATTTT. It translates to CASSETGTLPTTSSTDTQYF.

The chain carries TRBV29-1 and TRBJ2-5; TRBD2 is a possible D gene (7 bases). The CDR3 contains 13 residues. V dropped 7 bases and J dropped 1 base, with 13 bases sitting between them. In germline, CDR1 is SQVTM, CDR2 ANQGSEA. The CDR3 DNA reads TGCAGCGGCTCGAGGGGGGGCCAAGAGACCCAGTACTTC. Translated, it gives CSGSRGGQETQYF.

The chain couples TRBV19 to TRBJ1-1; D remains ambiguous. Trimming removed 8 bases from V and 0 bases from J, with 10 bases in between. The CDR3 loop spans 13 amino acids. The V gene's germline CDR1 is LNHDA and CDR2 SQIVND (reference sequence). The CDR3 DNA reads as TGTGCCAGTCTCACAGAGATGAACACTGAAGCTTTCTTT. Its protein product is CASLTEMNTEAFF.

Comment on this clone: The sample carries other DNA sequences with the same CDR3. The V and J genes are TRBV4-3 and TRBJ1-2; 8 nucleotides match TRBD1. The V gene end was trimmed by 3 bases and the J gene end by 4 bases; junction bases not matched to a gene: 7. CDR1 LGHNA and CDR2 YSLEER come from the germline V gene. The CDR3 totals 15 residues. For the CDR3, the DNA is TGCGCCAGCAGCCAGGATTGGACAGGGATCTATGGCTACACCTTC. Translated: CASSQDWTGIYGYTF.

Judged by abundance, this clone is medium-sized (0.01 to 0.1%). The J gene is TRBJ2-2, the V gene TRBV4-2, with 11 bases lining up with TRBD2. This CDR3 has 17 amino acids. Looked up from germline, CDR1 is LGHNA and CDR2 is YNFKEQ. Trimming at V came to 0 bases and at J to 12 bases, leaving 12 bases not matched to a gene. CDR3 DNA: TGTGCCAGCAGCCAAGATCCCCTAGCGGGGGGACCTCCTCAGCTGTTTTTT. It yields the protein CASSQDPLAGGPPQLFF.

The rearrangement uses TRBV9 and TRBJ2-2, with D maybe TRBD1 (5 bases). The germline gives CDR1 SGDLS, CDR2 YYNGEE. This CDR3 contains 17 residues. V was trimmed by 0 bases and J by 6 bases, leaving 18 bases between them. The CDR3 loop reads CASSVVSAIQTAGELFF. In DNA, the CDR3 is TGTGCCAGCAGCGTAGTTTCCGCGATCCAGACAGCCGGGGAGCTGTTTTTT.

The chain combines TRBV19 with TRBJ2-3; 8 bases align to TRBD2. CDR1 and CDR2 (germline): LNHDA, SQIVND (reference sequence). V shed 3 bases and J 2 bases; nucleotides not matched to a gene: 7. The CDR3 has 16 residues. CDR3 protein: CASSIQAGAYTDTQYF. In nucleotides, the CDR3 is TGTGCCAGTAGTATTCAAGCGGGGGCTTACACAGATACGCAGTATTTT.

The CDR3 region is CASSLGANYGYTF. CDR3 sequence (DNA): TGTGCCAGCAGCTTAGGGGCAAACTATGGCTACACCTTC. The V and J genes are TRBV5-6 and TRBJ1-2; D is possibly TRBD1 (5 bases). This CDR3 region has 13 residues. The germline gives CDR1 SGHDT, CDR2 YYEEEE. Trimming pared 2 bases from V and 2 bases from J, leaving 7 bases between.

CDR3 protein: CASSLTGPGELFF. CDR3 DNA: TGTGCCAGCAGCTTGACAGGGCCCGGGGAGCTGTTTTTT. This chain connects TRBV25-1 to TRBJ2-2, with 7 bases matching TRBD1. The junction had 4 bases not matched to a gene; V was cut back by 6 bases and J by 6 bases. In germline, CDR1 is MGHDK, CDR2 SYGVNS. This CDR3 region has 13 residues. The full variable domain, with the rest looked up from reference TRBV25-1 and TRBJ2-2, is EADIYQTPRYLVIGTGKKITLECSQTMGHDKMYWYQQDPGMELHLIHYSYGVNSTEKGDLSSESTVSRIRTEHFPLTLESARPSHTSQYLCASSLTGPGELFFGEGSRLTVL.

J is TRBJ2-7 and V is TRBV7-2; D is ambiguous. Deletions cut 3 bases from V and 4 bases from J, with 7 bases between. CDR3 length: 12 amino acids. Germline V lookup: CDR1 SGHTA, CDR2 FQGNSA. The CDR3 DNA is TGTGCCAGCAGCTTGGCCGCTTACGAGCAGTACTTC. It encodes CASSLAAYEQYF.

The rearrangement uses TRBV6-5 and TRBJ2-1; 10 bases are a match to TRBD1. This CDR3 is 15 amino acids long. V shed 1 base and J 3 bases; nucleotides not matched to a gene: 0. CDR1 is MNHEY, CDR2 SVGAGI, per germline. The CDR3 here is CASSYWDRGYNEQFF. In DNA form, the CDR3 reads TGTGCCAGCAGTTACTGGGACAGGGGCTACAATGAGCAGTTCTTC.

The CDR3 DNA is TGTGCCAGCAGCCAAAGCGGGGGGTTCTACAATGAGCAGTTCTTC. Amino acid sequence: CASSQSGGFYNEQFF. V usage is TRBV7-6 and J usage is TRBJ2-1; 9 bases match TRBD2. Trimming at V came to 5 bases and at J to 3 bases, leaving 5 bases not matched to a gene. The CDR3 is 15 residues long. Germline V gene sequence: CDR1 SGHVS, CDR2 FNYEAQ.

The chain is built from TRBV6-1 and TRBJ2-3, with TRBD2 matching over 12 bases. CDR1 and CDR2 from the germline V gene are MNHNS and SASEGT. CDR3 length: 15 amino acids. Trimming removed 4 bases from V and 5 bases from J; junction bases left unmatched: 4. Here the CDR3 DNA reads TGTGCCAGCAGTGCCCTAGCGGGGGGGGAAGATACGCAGTATTTT. Protein: CASSALAGGEDTQYF.

The chain joins TRBV7-9 to TRBJ1-1; D possibly corresponds to TRBD1 (6 bases). Trimming removed 1 base at V and 4 bases at J, with 7 bases between. CDR1 and CDR2 (germline): SEHNR, FQNEAQ (reference sequence). The CDR3 runs to 13 residues. CDR3 protein: CASSLDRVTEAFF. As DNA, the CDR3 is TGTGCCAGCAGCTTAGACAGGGTCACTGAAGCTTTCTTT.

DNA for the CDR3: TGTGCCAGCAGGCGAAGGGGAATCCAAGAGACCCAGTACTTC. Residues: CASRRRGIQETQYF. The chain recombines TRBV2 with TRBJ2-5; possibly TRBD1 for D (5 bases). Trimming removed 6 bases at V and 1 base at J, with 12 bases between. This CDR3 comprises 14 residues. Germline assignment: CDR1 SNHLY and CDR2 FYNNEI.

The rearrangement links TRBV21-1 to TRBJ2-1; the tabulated D call, TRBD2, remains unverified against the DNA. TRBV21-1 is assigned pseudogene status. The CDR3 runs to 16 residues. CDR3 region: CASSKGPSGTYNEQFF. CDR3 bases: TGTGCCAGCAGCAAAGGACCCAGCGGGACCTACAATGAGCAGTTCTTC.

The genes are TRBV6-5 and TRBJ2-3; D might be TRBD2 (6 bases). The V and J ends lost 6 bases and 2 bases respectively, with 15 bases between them. The CDR3 totals 15 residues. The germline V gene has CDR1 MNHEY and CDR2 SVGAGI. In DNA, the CDR3 is TGTGCCAGCAGCCCGGGGGTAGCGATCACAGATACGCAGTATTTT. Its protein is CASSPGVAITDTQYF.

DNA for the CDR3: TGTGCCAGCAGCTTAGACAGGGTCAGGGAAGGGGGCTACACCTTC. This sequence encodes CASSLDRVREGGYTF. The chain is built from TRBV7-2 and TRBJ1-2; maybe TRBD1 (6 bases). The CDR3 length is 15 residues. CDR1 and CDR2 (germline): SGHTA, FQGNSA. V dropped 1 base and J dropped 8 bases, with 17 bases sitting between them.

V usage is TRBV4-3 and J usage is TRBJ2-7, with 11 positions matching TRBD2. The CDR3 runs 17 residues. V was clipped by 3 bases and J by 2 bases; unmatched bases: 9. CDR1 is LGHNA and CDR2 is YSLEER in the germline V gene. As DNA, the CDR3 is TGCGCCAGCAGCCAGGGCCATCTAGCGGGGGGAGCCTACGAGCAGTACTTC. Residues: CASSQGHLAGGAYEQYF.

This clone has only one observation. This chain links TRBV7-2 with TRBJ2-3, with 14 bases matching TRBD2. Germline V gene lookup returns CDR1 SGHTA and CDR2 FQGNSA. J gave up 2 bases and V 6 bases, and 10 bases lay outside the gene matches. The CDR3 has 18 residues. The CDR3 nucleotides read TGTGCCAGCAGTTTTGGACTAGCGGGGGGCCACCCCACAGATACGCAGTATTTT. As protein: CASSFGLAGGHPTDTQYF.

The rearrangement joins TRBV7-9 to TRBJ2-1; tentatively, D is TRBD2 (6 bases). Looked up from germline, CDR1 is SEHNR and CDR2 is FQNEAQ (reference sequence). V lost 1 base, J lost 5 bases, and 9 bases lay in between. This CDR3 is 14 amino acids long. The chain's CDR3 is CASSLGLENNEQFF. Here the CDR3 DNA reads TGTGCCAGCAGCTTAGGACTAGAGAACAATGAGCAGTTCTTC.

This chain connects TRBV9 to TRBJ1-1, with 10 bases lining up with TRBD1. This CDR3 region has 16 residues. CDR1 is SGDLS and CDR2 is YYNGEE in the germline V gene. Trimming took 3 bases from V and 0 from J; bases not matched to a gene: 5. CDR3 in amino acids: CASSAGTGEMNTEAFF. In nucleotides, the CDR3 is TGTGCCAGCAGCGCCGGGACAGGGGAAATGAACACTGAAGCTTTCTTT.

This chain links TRBV2 with TRBJ1-3; D is undetermined. CDR3 size: 14 residues. Looked up from germline, CDR1 is SNHLY and CDR2 is FYNNEI. V lost 6 bases and J 2 bases, leaving 11 bases between the germline ends. CDR3 DNA sequence: TGTGCCAGCAGGGGGAGATTAACTGGAAACACCATATATTTT. It codes for CASRGRLTGNTIYF.

CDR3 in DNA: TGTGCCAGCAGCCCTCCCAGACAGGTCGCTAGCACAGATACGCAGTATTTT. Its protein is CASSPPRQVASTDTQYF. This chain connects TRBV7-9 to TRBJ2-3; weak D call: TRBD1 (6 bases). Deletions cut 5 bases from V and 0 bases from J, with 18 bases between. Germline values: CDR1 SEHNR, CDR2 FQNEAQ (reference sequence). This CDR3 is 17 amino acids long.

The chain recombines TRBV25-1 with TRBJ2-7; no clear D gene. V lost 8 bases to trimming and J lost 6 bases, with 8 bases between them. The CDR3 is made up of 10 amino acids. Germline V lookup: CDR1 MGHDK, CDR2 SYGVNS. The CDR3 nucleotides are TGTGCCAGCGGTGGTCGCGAGCAGTACTTC. Protein product: CASGGREQYF.